This TCR beta chain was retrieved from a study of metastatic and nonmetastatic thyroid tumors. Study information: The comparison covered peripheral blood and tumor or nodule tissue in malignant and benign thyroid patients.

How the authors handled the data: The distant-metastasis classifier for papillary thyroid cancer was built from CDR3 differences across clinicopathological groups. TCRdb recomputed clones from the PCR reads via MiXCR. None of the V and J calls come from the authors' own analysis; TCRdb made them. This table has some 14,000 clones, about 29% appearing once. Trimming took 7 bases from V and 6 from J, leaving 12 bases between them. CDR1 is SEHNR, CDR2 FQNEAQ, per germline (reference sequence). CDR3 length equals 12 residues. This clone turned up a few times. The antigen is unknown. Study-wide results and limits: Benign nodules were reported to have significantly lower TCR beta diversity than malignant thyroid tumors, in blood and tumor.

Every patient was untreated before thyroid surgery. The sequence was obtained from a female donor with papillary thyroid cancer or a benign thyroid nodule (not recorded which). Some clones in this sample may be carry-over from other donors' samples. The chain links TRBV7-9 to TRBJ1-2; D not resolved. What was sequenced was blood. CDR3 nucleotide sequence: TGTGCCAGCACCCAGTCGGTAGATGGCTACACCTTC. Protein sequence: CASTQSVDGYTF.